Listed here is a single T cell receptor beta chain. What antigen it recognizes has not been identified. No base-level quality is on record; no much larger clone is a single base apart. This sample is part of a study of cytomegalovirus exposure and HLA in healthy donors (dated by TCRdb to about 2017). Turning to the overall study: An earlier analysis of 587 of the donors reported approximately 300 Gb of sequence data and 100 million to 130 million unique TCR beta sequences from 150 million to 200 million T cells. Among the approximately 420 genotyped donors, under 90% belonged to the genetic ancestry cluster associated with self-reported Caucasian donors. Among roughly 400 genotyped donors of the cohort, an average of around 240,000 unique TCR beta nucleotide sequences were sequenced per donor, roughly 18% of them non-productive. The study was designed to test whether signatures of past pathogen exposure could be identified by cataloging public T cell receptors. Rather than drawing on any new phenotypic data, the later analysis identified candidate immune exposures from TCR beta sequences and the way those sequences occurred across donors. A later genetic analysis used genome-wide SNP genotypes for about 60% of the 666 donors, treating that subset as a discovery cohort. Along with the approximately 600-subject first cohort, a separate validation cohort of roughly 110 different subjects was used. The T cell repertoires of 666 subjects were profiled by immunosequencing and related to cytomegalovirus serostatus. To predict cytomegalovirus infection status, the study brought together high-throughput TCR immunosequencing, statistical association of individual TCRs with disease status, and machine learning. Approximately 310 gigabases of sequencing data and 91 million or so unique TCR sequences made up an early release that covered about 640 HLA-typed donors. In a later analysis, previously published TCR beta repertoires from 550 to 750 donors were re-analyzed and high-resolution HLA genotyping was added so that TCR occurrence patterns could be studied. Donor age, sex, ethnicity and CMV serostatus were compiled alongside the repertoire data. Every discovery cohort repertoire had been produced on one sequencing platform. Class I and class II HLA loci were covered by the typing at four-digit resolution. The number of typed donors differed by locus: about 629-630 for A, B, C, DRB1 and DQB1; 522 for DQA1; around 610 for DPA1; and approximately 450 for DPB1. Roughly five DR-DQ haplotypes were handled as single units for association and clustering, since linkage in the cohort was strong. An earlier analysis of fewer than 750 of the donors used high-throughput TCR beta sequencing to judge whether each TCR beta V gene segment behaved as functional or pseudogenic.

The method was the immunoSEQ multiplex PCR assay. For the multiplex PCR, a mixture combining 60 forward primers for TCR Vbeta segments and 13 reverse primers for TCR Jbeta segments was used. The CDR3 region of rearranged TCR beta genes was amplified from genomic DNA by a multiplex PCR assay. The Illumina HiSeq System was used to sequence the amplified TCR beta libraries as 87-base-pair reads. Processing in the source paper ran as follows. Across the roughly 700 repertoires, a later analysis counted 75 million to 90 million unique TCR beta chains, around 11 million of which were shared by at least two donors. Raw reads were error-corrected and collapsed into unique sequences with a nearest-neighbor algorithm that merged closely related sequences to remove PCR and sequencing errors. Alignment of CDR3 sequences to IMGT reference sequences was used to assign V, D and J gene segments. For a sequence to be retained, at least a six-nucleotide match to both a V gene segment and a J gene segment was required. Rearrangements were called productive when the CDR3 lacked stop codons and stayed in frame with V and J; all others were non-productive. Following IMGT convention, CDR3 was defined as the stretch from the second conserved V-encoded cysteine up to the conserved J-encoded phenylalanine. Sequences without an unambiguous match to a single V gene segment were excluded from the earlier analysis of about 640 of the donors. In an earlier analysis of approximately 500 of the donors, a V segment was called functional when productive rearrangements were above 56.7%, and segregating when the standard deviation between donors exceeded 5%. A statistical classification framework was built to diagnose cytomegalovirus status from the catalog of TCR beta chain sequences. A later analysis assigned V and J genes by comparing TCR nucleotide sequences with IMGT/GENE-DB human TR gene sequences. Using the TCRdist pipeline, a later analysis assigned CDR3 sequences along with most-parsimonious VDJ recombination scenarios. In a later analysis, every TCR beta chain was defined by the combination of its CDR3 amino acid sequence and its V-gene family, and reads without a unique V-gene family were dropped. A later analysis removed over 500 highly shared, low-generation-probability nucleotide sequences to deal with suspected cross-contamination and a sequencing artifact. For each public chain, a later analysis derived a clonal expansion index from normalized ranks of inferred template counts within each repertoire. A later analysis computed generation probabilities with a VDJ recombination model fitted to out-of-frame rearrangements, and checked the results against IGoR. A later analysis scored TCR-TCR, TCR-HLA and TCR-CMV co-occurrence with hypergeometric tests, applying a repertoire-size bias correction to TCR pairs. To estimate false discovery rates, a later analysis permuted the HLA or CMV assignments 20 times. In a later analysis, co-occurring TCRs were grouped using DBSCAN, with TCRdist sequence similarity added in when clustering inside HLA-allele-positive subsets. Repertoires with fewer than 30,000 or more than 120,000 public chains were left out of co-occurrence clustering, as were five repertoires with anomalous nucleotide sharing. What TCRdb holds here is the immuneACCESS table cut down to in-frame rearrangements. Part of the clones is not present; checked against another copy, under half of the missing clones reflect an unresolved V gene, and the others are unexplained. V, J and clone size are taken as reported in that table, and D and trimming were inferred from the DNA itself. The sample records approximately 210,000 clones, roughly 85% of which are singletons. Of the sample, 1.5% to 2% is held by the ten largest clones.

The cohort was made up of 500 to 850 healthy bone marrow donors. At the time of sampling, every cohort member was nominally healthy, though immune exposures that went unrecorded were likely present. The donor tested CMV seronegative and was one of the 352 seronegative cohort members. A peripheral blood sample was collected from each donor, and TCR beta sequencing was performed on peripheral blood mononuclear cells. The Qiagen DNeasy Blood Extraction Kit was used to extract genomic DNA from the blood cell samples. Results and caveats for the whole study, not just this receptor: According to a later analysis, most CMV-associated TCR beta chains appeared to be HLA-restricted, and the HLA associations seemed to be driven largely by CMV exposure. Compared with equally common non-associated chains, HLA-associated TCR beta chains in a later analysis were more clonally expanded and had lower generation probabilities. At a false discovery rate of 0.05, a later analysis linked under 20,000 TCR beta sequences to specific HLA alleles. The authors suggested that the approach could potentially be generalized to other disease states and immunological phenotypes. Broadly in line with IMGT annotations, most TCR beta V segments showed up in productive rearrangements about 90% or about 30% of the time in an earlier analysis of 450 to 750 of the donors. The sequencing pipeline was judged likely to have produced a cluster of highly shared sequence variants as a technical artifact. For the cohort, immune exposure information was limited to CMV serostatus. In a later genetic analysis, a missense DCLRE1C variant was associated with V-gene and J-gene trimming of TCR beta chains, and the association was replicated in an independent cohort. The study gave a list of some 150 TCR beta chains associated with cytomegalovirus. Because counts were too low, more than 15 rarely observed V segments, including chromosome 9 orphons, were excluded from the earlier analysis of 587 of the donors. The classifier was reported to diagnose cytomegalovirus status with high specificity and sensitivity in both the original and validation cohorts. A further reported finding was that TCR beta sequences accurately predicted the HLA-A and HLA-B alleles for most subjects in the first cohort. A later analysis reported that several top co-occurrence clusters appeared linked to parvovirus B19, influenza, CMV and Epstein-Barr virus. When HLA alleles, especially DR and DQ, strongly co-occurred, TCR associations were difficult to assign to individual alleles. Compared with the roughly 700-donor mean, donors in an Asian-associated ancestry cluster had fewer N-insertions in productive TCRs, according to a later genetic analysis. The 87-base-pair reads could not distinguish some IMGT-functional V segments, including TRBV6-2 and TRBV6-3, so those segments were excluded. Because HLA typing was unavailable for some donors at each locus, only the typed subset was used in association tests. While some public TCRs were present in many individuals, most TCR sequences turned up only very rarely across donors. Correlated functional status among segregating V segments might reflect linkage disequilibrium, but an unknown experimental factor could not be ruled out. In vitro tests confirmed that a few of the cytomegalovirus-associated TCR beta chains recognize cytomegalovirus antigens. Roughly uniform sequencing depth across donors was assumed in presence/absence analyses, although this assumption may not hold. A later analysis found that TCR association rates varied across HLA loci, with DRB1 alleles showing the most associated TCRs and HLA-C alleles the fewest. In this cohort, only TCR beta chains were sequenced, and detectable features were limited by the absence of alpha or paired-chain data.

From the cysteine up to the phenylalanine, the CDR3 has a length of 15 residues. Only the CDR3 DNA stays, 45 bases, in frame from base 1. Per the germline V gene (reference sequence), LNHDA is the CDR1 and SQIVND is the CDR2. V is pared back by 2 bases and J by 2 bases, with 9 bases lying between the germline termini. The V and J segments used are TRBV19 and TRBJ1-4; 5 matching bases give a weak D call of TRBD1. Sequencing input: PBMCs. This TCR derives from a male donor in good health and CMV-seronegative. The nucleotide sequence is TGTGCCAGTAGTATATTGGCAGGGACTAATGAAAAACTGTTTTTT. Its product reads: CASSILAGTNEKLFF.